This T cell receptor beta chain was recorded in a study of radiotherapy plus CTLA-4 blockade in lung cancer. Whole-study findings and limits: An expansion of tumor-derived TCR clones occurred in blood after radiotherapy plus ipilimumab.

In regard to this clone: Its antigen remains unidentified.

Some clones are missing from TCRdb's copy, which holds only in-frame ones; the method was immunoSEQ multiplex PCR. The sample carries about 91,000 clones, about three quarters recorded once. The CDR3 consists of 15 residues. Germline CDR1 reads MGHRA; CDR2 reads YSYEKL. V lost 2 bases and J lost 4, with 11 bases in between. The material sequenced was peripheral blood, taken from a patient treated with radiotherapy plus ipilimumab. V usage is TRBV4-1 and J usage is TRBJ1-4, with a weak D call TRBD1 (5 bases). The receptor was isolated from a human donor with non-small cell lung cancer that progressed on radiotherapy plus ipilimumab. The CDR3 spells CASSQRTLDNEKLFF. CDR3 DNA: TGCGCCAGCAGCCAAAGGACACTGGATAATGAAAAACTGTTTTTT.